The 20 T cell receptor beta chains below come from one sample, sequenced in a study of beta chain features in type 1 diabetes. Reverse transcription of all isolated RNA meant that expressed TCRB transcripts were sequenced. TCRdb's copy holds only in-frame clones and misses some; the assay was immunoSEQ multiplex PCR. The table shows roughly 330,000 clones, with approximately 12% occurring only once. No antigens are known for them. General study results and limits: Moderate but significant shortening of TCRB CDR3s was recorded in all four CD4+ subsets from Type 1 diabetes patients.

Sequencing input: naive CD4+ T cells from blood. The source of these receptors is a woman between 18 and 29 years old with type 1 diabetes.

This rearrangement joins TRBV6-5 to TRBJ2-1; D is ambiguous. This CDR3 contains 13 residues. Germline CDR1 is MNHEY and CDR2 is SVGAGI. V dropped 6 bases and J dropped 1 base, with 7 bases sitting between them. DNA for the CDR3: TGTGCCAGCAGCAAACAGTCCTACAATGAGCAGTTCTTC. Residues: CASSKQSYNEQFF.

V is TRBV27 and J is TRBJ1-2; 9 bases match TRBD1. With V trimmed by 5 bases and J by 3 bases, 10 bases remained unmatched. CDR1 and CDR2 from the germline V gene are MNHEY and SMNVEV (reference sequence). The CDR3 spans 16 residues. For the CDR3, the DNA is TGTGCCAGCAGTACCGACCCACAGGGGGCGGACTATGGCTACACCTTC. Translating gives CASSTDPQGADYGYTF.

In this sample, this clone turned up a few times. The rearrangement uses TRBV11-2 and TRBJ2-7, with TRBD2 as a possible D gene (5 bases). This CDR3 is 15 amino acids long. V dropped 2 bases and J dropped 3 bases, with 14 bases sitting between them. Germline loops: CDR1 SGHAT, CDR2 FQNNGV. CDR3 sequence reads: CASSLSGVLVYEQYV. In DNA, the CDR3 is TGTGCCAGCAGCTTAAGCGGTGTCTTGGTCTACGAGCAGTACGTC.

This clone was counted only a few times. The V gene is TRBV7-2, the J gene TRBJ1-1; tentative D call: TRBD1 (5 bases). Trimming pared 4 bases from V and 6 bases from J, leaving 9 bases between. This CDR3 has 12 amino acids. The V gene's germline CDR1 is SGHTA and CDR2 FQGNSA. The CDR3 is CASSSDSPEAFF. The CDR3 nucleotides read TGTGCCAGCAGCTCTGACAGTCCTGAAGCTTTCTTT.

The chain has TRBV5-4 and TRBJ2-1; weak D call: TRBD1 (6 bases). The ends were cut back, 4 bases at V and 0 bases at J, with 11 bases in the middle. In germline, CDR1 is SGHNT, CDR2 YYREEE (reference sequence). The CDR3 is made up of 15 amino acids. Here the CDR3 reads CASSTGTNSYNEQFF. In DNA form, the CDR3 reads TGTGCCAGCAGCACCGGGACAAACTCCTACAATGAGCAGTTCTTC.

The sample holds a few counts of this clone. This CDR3 is also generated by other DNA sequences in the sample. The chain couples TRBV30 to TRBJ2-3; weak D call: TRBD1 (7 bases). This CDR3 region has 12 residues. CDR1 GTSNPN and CDR2 SVGIG come from the germline V gene (reference sequence). The ends were cut back, 1 base at V and 6 bases at J, with 8 bases in the middle. The CDR3 here is CAWSAGGDTQYF. The CDR3, as DNA: TGTGCCTGGAGTGCAGGGGGGGATACGCAGTATTTT.

This clone has a handful of counts. The genes are TRBV29-1 and TRBJ2-5, with TRBD1 as a possible D gene (5 bases). The CDR3 is 17 residues long. Per germline, CDR1 SQVTM and CDR2 ANQGSEA. Trimming shortened V by 6 bases and J by 0 bases, and 23 bases separated the two germline ends. The DNA of the CDR3 is TGCAGCGTCTCCGGCAGCCCAGGGCAAACCCACCAAGAGACCCAGTACTTC. It translates to CSVSGSPGQTHQETQYF.

This clone has a handful of counts. V is TRBV7-3 and J is TRBJ2-2; unclear D gene. V dropped 0 bases and J dropped 6 bases, with 11 bases sitting between them. The length of the CDR3 is 15 residues. Germline V CDR1 and CDR2: SGHTA, FQGTGA. The CDR3 DNA sequence: TGTGCCAGCAGCTTAACAGTCTCCGGAGCCGGGGAGCTGTTTTTT. It translates to CASSLTVSGAGELFF.

The chain couples TRBV7-7 to TRBJ2-1, with D possibly being TRBD1 (6 bases). The germline V and J ends were trimmed by 5 bases and 0 bases, with 14 bases remaining between them. The CDR3 loop spans 16 amino acids. The germline gives CDR1 SSHAT, CDR2 FNYEAQ (reference sequence). The CDR3 DNA reads as TGTGCCAGCAGCCTAAGACAGGCCAGCTCCTACAATGAGCAGTTCTTC. This translates into CASSLRQASSYNEQFF.

V gene TRBV6-1 combines with J gene TRBJ2-7, with 12 positions matching TRBD1. V was pared by 4 bases and J by 6 bases, with 10 bases of the junction left unmatched. Germline-derived CDR1 and CDR2 are MNHNS and SASEGT. The CDR3 runs to 16 residues. Here the CDR3 reads CASSGGTGGVPGEQYF. The DNA of the CDR3 is TGTGCCAGCAGTGGTGGGACAGGGGGCGTCCCGGGCGAGCAGTACTTC.

Only a few counts were recorded for this clone. This chain joins TRBV23-1 and TRBJ2-7; possible D gene TRBD1, 6 bases. TRBV23-1 carries the ORF label, with uncertain function. The CDR3 totals 13 residues. The CDR3 protein is CPPQGHSTYEQYF. DNA for the CDR3: TGCCCCCCACAGGGCCACTCAACCTACGAGCAGTACTTC.

The chain has TRBV2 and TRBJ2-7; the D gene is possibly TRBD1 (6 bases). The CDR3 contains 14 residues. Between the trimmed V and J ends, which lost 6 bases and 1 base, there was a span of 13 bases. The germline CDR1 and CDR2 sequences are SNHLY and FYNNEI. This CDR3 reads CASSQRTGSYEQYV. Here the CDR3 DNA reads TGTGCCAGCAGCCAAAGAACAGGGTCCTACGAGCAGTACGTC.

This clone was observed a handful of times. This chain uses TRBV5-8 with TRBJ1-2; 7 nucleotides match TRBD1. Germline lookup yields CDR1 SGHTS and CDR2 YDEGEE. With V trimmed by 2 bases and J by 4 bases, 5 bases remained unmatched. This CDR3 is 14 amino acids long. As DNA, the CDR3 is TGTGCCAGCAGCTTATGGACAGGCGCCTATGGCTACACCTTC. Its protein product is CASSLWTGAYGYTF.

This clone was counted a few times. The chain uses TRBV5-1 and TRBJ2-1; 7 bases line up with TRBD2. Per germline, CDR1 SGHRS and CDR2 YFSETQ. The CDR3 totals 14 residues. The V segment lost 0 bases and the J segment 9 bases; nucleotides outside the gene matches: 6. Here the CDR3 reads CASSLAGRSPEQFF. The CDR3 DNA follows: TGCGCCAGCAGCTTGGCCGGGAGGTCCCCTGAGCAGTTCTTC.

In this sample, this clone turned up a few times. This chain uses TRBV29-1 with TRBJ2-2, with D hard to call. Trimming left V 4 bases short and J 6 bases short, with 9 bases between. The germline V gene encodes CDR1 SQVTM and CDR2 ANQGSEA. The CDR3 is 12 amino acids. The CDR3 coding sequence is TGCAGCGTTGGTTGGTCAGCCGGGGAGCTGTTTTTT. Translated: CSVGWSAGELFF.

In its sample, this clone was seen a few times. This chain connects TRBV29-1 to TRBJ2-1; 13 bases are a match to TRBD2. Germline assignment: CDR1 SQVTM and CDR2 ANQGSEA. V lost 3 bases and J lost 4; bases outside the gene matches: 3. The CDR3 is 15 residues long. CDR3 protein: CSVEGGLAGYNEQFF. In nucleotides, the CDR3 is TGCAGCGTTGAGGGGGGACTAGCGGGGTACAATGAGCAGTTCTTC.

This clone was seen a few times. The chain combines TRBV4-2 with TRBJ2-3; possibly TRBD1 for D (6 bases). Germline lookup yields CDR1 LGHNA and CDR2 YNFKEQ. CDR3 length: 16 amino acids. V shed 4 bases and J shed 0 bases, with 14 bases lying between them. CDR3 protein: CASSPEGQLSTDTQYF. The DNA of the CDR3 is TGTGCCAGCAGCCCCGAAGGACAGCTGAGCACAGATACGCAGTATTTT.

This clone has only a few counts. The CDR3 is CACSKPGLAGIRAKNIQYF. The CDR3 DNA follows: TGTGCCTGTTCCAAACCGGGACTAGCGGGTATAAGAGCCAAAAACATTCAGTACTTC. The chain carries TRBV30 and TRBJ2-4, with 12 bases matching TRBD2. Germline V CDR1 and CDR2: GTSNPN, SVGIG (reference sequence). CDR3 length equals 19 residues. Trimming cost V 6 bases and J 0 bases; bases outside gene matches: 15. Based on the CDR3 plus reference TRBV30 and TRBJ2-4, the full variable domain is SQTIHQWPATLVQPVGSPLSLECTVEGTSNPNLYWYRQAAGRGLQLLFYSVGIGQISSEVPQNLSASRPQDRQFILSSKKLLLSDSGFYLCACSKPGLAGIRAKNIQYFGAGTRLSVL.

This clone was observed a handful of times. The junction does not match germline at one end; this may be a read error. The V and J genes are TRBV7-2 and TRBJ2-7, with D hard to call. CDR3 size: 12 residues. Germline values: CDR1 SGHTA, CDR2 FQGNSA. The CDR3 region has the DNA TGTGCCAGCAGCTTGCTGGGCGCAATGTGGAACTTC. This sequence encodes CASSLLGAMWNF.

This clone was recorded a few times. The V call is TRBV28, the J call TRBJ2-5; a possible D gene is TRBD2 (6 bases). V dropped 3 bases and J dropped 6 bases, with 11 bases sitting between them. This CDR3 spans 13 amino acids. Germline V CDR1 and CDR2: MDHEN, SYDVKM. CDR3 coding DNA: TGTGCCAGCAGTTTGGAGGGTAGACAGACCCAGTACTTC. Translation gives CASSLEGRQTQYF.